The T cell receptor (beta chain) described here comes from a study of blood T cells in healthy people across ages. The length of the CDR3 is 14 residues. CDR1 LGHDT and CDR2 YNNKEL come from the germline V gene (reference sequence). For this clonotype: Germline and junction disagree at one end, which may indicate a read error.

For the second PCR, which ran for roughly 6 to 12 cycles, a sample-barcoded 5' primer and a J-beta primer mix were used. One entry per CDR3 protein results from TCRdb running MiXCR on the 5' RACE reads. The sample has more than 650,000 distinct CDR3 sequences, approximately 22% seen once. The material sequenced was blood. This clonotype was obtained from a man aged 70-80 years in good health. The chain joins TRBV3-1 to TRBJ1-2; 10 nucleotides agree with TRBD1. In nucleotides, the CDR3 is TGTGTCAGCAGCCAATCTCCGGGACAGGGGTTGTACACCTTC. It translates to CVSSQSPGQGLYTF.